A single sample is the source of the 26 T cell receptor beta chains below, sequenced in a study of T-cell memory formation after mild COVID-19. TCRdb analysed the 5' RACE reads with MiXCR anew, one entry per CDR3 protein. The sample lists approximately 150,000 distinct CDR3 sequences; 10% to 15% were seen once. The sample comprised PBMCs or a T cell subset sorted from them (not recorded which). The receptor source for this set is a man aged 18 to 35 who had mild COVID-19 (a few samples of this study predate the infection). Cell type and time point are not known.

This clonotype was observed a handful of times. The DNA of the CDR3 is TGTGCCAGCAGTGAACGGGCAGGGTGGGGTGAAGCTTTCTTT. This encodes CASSERAGWGEAFF. This chain connects TRBV25-1 to TRBJ1-1; weak D call: TRBD1 (5 bases). This CDR3 contains 14 residues. Germline V lookup: CDR1 MGHDK, CDR2 SYGVNS. Trimming pared 2 bases from V and 7 bases from J, leaving 14 bases between.

The CDR3 spells CSGFKQPYGYTF. The CDR3 DNA follows: TGCAGTGGTTTCAAGCAGCCCTATGGCTACACCTTC. This sequence joins TRBV20-1 and TRBJ1-2; unclear D gene. The CDR3 is made up of 12 amino acids. V gave up 7 bases and J gave up 4 bases, with 13 bases separating them. From germline, CDR1 is DFQATT and CDR2 SNEGSKA (reference sequence).

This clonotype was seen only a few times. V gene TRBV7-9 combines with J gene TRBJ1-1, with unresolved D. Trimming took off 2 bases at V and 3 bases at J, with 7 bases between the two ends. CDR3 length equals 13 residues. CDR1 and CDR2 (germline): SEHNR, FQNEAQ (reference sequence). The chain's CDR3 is CASSLQRDTEAFF. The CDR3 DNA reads TGTGCCAGCAGCTTACAAAGGGACACTGAAGCTTTCTTT.

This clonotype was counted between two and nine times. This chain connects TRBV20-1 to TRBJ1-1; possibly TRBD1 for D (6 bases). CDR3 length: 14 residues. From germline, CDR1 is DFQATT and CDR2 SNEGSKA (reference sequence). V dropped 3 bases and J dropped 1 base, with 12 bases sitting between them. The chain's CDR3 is CSASDRRGNTEAFF. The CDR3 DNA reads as TGCAGTGCTAGCGACAGGAGGGGGAACACTGAAGCTTTCTTT.

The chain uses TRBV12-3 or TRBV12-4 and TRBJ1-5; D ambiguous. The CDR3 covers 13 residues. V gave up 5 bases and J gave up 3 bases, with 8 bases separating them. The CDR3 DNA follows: TGTGCCAGCAGTATGAGGGACAATCAGCCCCAGCATTTT. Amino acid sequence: CASSMRDNQPQHF.

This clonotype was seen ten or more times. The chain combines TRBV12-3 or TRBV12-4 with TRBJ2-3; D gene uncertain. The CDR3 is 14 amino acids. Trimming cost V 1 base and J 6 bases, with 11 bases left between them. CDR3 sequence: CASSLGSSRDTQYF. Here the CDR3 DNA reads TGTGCCAGCAGTTTAGGGTCGTCCCGGGATACGCAGTATTTT.

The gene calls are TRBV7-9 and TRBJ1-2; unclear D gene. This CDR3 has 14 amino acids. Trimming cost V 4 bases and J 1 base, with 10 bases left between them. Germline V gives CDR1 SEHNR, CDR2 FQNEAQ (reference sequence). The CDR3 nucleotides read TGTGCCAGCAGCTCCCCGCGGGTTAACTATGGCTACACCTTC. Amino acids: CASSSPRVNYGYTF. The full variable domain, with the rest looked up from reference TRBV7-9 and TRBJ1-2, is DTGVSQNPRHKITKRGQNVTFRCDPISEHNRLYWYRQTLGQGPEFLTYFQNEAQLEKSRLLSDRFSAERPKGSFSTLEIQRTEQGDSAMYLCASSSPRVNYGYTFGSGTRLTVV.

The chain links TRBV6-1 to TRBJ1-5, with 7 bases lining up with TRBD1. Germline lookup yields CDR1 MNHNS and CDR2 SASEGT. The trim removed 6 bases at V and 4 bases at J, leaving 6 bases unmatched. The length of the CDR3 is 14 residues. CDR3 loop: CASRETGTNQPQHF. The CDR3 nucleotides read TGTGCCAGCAGGGAGACAGGGACAAATCAGCCCCAGCATTTT.

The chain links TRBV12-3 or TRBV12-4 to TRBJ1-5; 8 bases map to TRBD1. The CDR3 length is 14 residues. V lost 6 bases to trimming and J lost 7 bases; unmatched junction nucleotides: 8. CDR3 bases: TGTGCCAGCAGGATTGGGACAGGCCAACAGCCCCAGCATTTT. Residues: CASRIGTGQQPQHF.

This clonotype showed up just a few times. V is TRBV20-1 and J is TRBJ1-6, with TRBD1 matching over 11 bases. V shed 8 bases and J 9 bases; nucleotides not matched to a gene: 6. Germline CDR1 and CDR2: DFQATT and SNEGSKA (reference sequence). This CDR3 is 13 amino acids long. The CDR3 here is CSTRGTGGSPLHF. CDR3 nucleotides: TGCAGTACCCGGGGGACAGGGGGTTCACCCCTCCACTTT.

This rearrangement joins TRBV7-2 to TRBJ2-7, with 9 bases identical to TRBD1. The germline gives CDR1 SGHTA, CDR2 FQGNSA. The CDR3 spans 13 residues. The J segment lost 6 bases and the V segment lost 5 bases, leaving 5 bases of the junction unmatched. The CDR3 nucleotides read TGTGCCAGCAGCCGGGACAGGGATGGCGAGCAGTACTTC. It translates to CASSRDRDGEQYF.

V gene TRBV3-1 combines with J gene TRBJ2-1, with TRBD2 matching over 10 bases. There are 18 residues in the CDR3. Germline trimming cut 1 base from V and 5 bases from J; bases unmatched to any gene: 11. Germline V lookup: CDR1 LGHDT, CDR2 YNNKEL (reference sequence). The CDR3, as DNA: TGTGCCAGCAGCCAAGGACGCCCGCTAGCGGGGGCGAACAATGAGCAGTTCTTC. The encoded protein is CASSQGRPLAGANNEQFF.

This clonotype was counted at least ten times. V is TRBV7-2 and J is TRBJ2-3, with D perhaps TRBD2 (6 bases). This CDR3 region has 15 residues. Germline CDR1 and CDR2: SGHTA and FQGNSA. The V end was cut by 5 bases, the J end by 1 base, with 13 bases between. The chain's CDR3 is CASSPEGRGTDTQYF. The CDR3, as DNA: TGTGCCAGCAGCCCGGAGGGGCGGGGCACAGATACGCAGTATTTT.

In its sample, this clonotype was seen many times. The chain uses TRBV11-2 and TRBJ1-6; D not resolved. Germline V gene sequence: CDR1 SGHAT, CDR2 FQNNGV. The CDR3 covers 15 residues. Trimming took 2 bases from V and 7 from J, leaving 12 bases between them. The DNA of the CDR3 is TGTGCCAGCAGCTTACATCCGGGTAGCAATTCACCCCTCCACTTT. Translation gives CASSLHPGSNSPLHF.

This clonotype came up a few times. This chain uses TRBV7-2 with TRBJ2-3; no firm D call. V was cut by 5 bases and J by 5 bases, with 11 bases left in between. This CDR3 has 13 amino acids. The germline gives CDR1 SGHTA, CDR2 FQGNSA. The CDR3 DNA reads TGTGCCAGCAGCCGACTCGGTCGAGATACGCAGTATTTT. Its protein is CASSRLGRDTQYF.

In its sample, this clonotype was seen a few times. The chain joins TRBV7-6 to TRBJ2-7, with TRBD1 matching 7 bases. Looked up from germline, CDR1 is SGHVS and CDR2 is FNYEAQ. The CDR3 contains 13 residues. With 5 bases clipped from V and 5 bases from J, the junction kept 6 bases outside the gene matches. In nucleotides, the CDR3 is TGTGCCAGCAGCCAGACAGGGCACAACGAGCAGTACTTC. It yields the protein CASSQTGHNEQYF.

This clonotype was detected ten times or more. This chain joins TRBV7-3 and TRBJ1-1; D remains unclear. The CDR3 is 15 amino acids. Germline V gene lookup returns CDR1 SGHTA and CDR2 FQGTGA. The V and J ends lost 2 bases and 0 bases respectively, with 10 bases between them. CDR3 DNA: TGTGCCAGCAGCTTAGGTCCGGTTATGAACACTGAAGCTTTCTTT. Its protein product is CASSLGPVMNTEAFF.

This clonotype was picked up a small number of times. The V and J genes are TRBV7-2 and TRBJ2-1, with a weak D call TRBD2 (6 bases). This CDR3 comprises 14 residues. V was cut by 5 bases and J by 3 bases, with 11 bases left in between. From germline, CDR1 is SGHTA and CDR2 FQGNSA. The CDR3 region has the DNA TGTGCCAGCAGCCCTCAGGGACTCTACAATGAGCAGTTCTTC. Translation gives CASSPQGLYNEQFF.

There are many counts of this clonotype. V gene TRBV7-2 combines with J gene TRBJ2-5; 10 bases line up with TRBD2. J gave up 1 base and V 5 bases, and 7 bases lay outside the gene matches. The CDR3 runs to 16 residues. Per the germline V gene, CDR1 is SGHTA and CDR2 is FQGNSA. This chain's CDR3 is CASSPRVAGGQETQYF. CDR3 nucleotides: TGTGCCAGCAGCCCCCGGGTAGCGGGGGGCCAAGAGACCCAGTACTTC.

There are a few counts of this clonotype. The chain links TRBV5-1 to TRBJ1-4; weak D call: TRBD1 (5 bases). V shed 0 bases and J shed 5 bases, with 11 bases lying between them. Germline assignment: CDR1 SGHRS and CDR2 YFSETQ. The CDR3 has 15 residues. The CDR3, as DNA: TGCGCCAGCAGCTTGGCACGGGGGACCAATGAAAAACTGTTTTTT. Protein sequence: CASSLARGTNEKLFF.

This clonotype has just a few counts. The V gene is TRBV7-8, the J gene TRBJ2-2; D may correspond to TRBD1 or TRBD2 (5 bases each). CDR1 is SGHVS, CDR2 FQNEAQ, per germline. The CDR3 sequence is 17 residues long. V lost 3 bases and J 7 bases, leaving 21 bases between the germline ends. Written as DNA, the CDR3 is TGTGCCAGCAGCTTTAGGTTGGCAGGGAGCCGGGGCGGGGAGCTGTTTTTT. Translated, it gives CASSFRLAGSRGGELFF.

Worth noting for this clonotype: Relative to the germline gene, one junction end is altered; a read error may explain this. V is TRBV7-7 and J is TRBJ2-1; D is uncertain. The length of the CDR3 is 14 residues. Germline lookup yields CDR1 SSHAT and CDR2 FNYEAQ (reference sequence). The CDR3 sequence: CASSPASSYNEQFF. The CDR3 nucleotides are TGTGCTAGCAGCCCCGCCAGTTCCTACAATGAGCAGTTCTTC.

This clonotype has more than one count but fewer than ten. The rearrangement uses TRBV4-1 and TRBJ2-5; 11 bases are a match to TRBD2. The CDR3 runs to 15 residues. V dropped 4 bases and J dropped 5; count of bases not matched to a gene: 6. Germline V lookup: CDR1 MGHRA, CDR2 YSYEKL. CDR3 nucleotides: TGCGCCAGCAGCCTTAGCGGGGGGGCTAGGGAGACCCAGTACTTC. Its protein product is CASSLSGGARETQYF.

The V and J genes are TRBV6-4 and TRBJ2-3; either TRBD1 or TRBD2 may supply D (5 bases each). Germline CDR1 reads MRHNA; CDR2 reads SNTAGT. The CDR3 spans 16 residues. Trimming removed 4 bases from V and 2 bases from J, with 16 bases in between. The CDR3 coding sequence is TGTGCCAGCAGTGTCAGAGGGACCCCGTACACAGATACGCAGTATTTT. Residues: CASSVRGTPYTDTQYF.

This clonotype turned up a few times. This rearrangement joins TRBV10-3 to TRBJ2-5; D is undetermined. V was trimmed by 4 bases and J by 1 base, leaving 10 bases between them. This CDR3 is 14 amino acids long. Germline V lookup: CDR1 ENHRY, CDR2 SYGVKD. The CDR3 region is CAISVRQSQETQYF. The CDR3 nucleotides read TGTGCCATCAGTGTCAGGCAGAGCCAAGAGACCCAGTACTTC.

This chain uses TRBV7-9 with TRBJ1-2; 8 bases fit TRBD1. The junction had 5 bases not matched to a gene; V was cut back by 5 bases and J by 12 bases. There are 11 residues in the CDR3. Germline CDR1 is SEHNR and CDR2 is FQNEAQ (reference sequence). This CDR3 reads CASSPGQGDTF. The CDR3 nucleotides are TGTGCCAGCAGCCCAGGACAGGGAGACACCTTC.